Sequencing of this T cell receptor beta chain was carried out in a study of shared clonotypes between healthy human individuals. The CDR3 sequence is 15 residues long. Germline-derived CDR1 and CDR2 are ENHRY and SYGVKD. After removal of 2 bases from V and 9 bases from J, the junction contained 7 bases not matched to a gene. The repertoire was sequenced with immunoSEQ multiplex PCR; TCRdb's copy has only in-frame clones and lacks some. The sample yields roughly 1,600,000 clones, roughly 98.5% seen once. The material sequenced was naive CD4+ T cells sorted from blood. The subset denotes: CD45RA+ positively selected. This TCR derives from a man younger than 45 in good health. J is TRBJ2-1 and V is TRBV10-3, with 10 positions matching TRBD2. The CDR3 region is CAISERGTSESEQFF. The CDR3 DNA is TGTGCCATCAGTGAGCGCGGGACTAGCGAAAGTGAGCAGTTCTTC.